What follows are 15 T cell receptor beta chains derived from one specimen sequenced in a study of blood T cell repertoires in COVID-19. The protocol was immunoSEQ multiplex PCR, while the TCRdb copy is restricted to in-frame clones and leaves out a portion. The data hold some 350,000 clones, with roughly 90% observed a single time. Sequenced sample: PBMCs or T cells enriched from blood (not recorded which). Receptor source: a woman aged 25-40 years who had recovered from COVID-19.

The CDR3 DNA reads TGTGCCAGCAGCCCGGCGGACAGGGGGGCCGAGCAGTACTTC. It encodes CASSPADRGAEQYF. J is TRBJ2-7 and V is TRBV28; 10 bases fit TRBD1. Germline V gives CDR1 MDHEN, CDR2 SYDVKM. V trimming: 6 bases; J trimming: 6 bases; junction bases outside the gene matches: 8. This CDR3 region has 14 residues.

The genes are TRBV5-4 and TRBJ2-2; tentative D call: TRBD2 (6 bases). Germline V CDR1 and CDR2: SGHNT, YYREEE (reference sequence). The V end was cut by 5 bases, the J end by 4 bases, with 24 bases between. CDR3 length equals 18 residues. Written as DNA, the CDR3 is TGTGCCAGCAGGCAGTCCCCCTCGGGAGCCCCGGTCACCGGGGAGCTGTTTTTT. Its translation: CASRQSPSGAPVTGELFF.

This clone was found a few times. V and J are TRBV7-9 and TRBJ2-7; perhaps TRBD1 as D (6 bases). Trimming took off 2 bases at V and 5 bases at J, with 13 bases between the two ends. There are 14 residues in the CDR3. Germline CDR1 reads SEHNR; CDR2 reads FQNEAQ (reference sequence). The CDR3 reads CASSLPGAIHEQYF. The CDR3 DNA reads TGTGCCAGCAGCTTACCAGGGGCAATCCACGAGCAGTACTTC.

In DNA, the CDR3 is TGTGCCAGCAGCGTCACCTATGACGAGCAGTACTTC. Protein sequence: CASSVTYDEQYF. The chain recombines TRBV7-9 with TRBJ2-7; D gene ambiguous. V was clipped by 5 bases and J by 5 bases, with 10 bases between them. CDR1 SEHNR and CDR2 FQNEAQ come from the germline V gene (reference sequence). The CDR3 is made up of 12 amino acids.

This clone was seen only once. The V call is TRBV7-8, the J call TRBJ2-5, with 12 bases identical to TRBD2. The CDR3 has 14 residues. Germline CDR1 reads SGHVS; CDR2 reads FQNEAQ. Trimming at V came to 5 bases and at J to 5 bases, leaving 3 bases not matched to a gene. CDR3 coding DNA: TGTGCCAGCAGCAGGACTAGCGGGGAGGAGACCCAGTACTTC. This sequence encodes CASSRTSGEETQYF.

This chain connects TRBV7-2 to TRBJ2-7; 11 bases map to TRBD2. Germline values: CDR1 SGHTA, CDR2 FQGNSA. The trim removed 5 bases at V and 5 bases at J, leaving 11 bases unmatched. CDR3 length: 16 residues. The DNA of the CDR3 is TGTGCCAGCAGCCCGAGCCAACTAGCGGGAGTCCACGAGCAGTACTTC. It is translated as CASSPSQLAGVHEQYF.

The J gene is TRBJ2-7, the V gene TRBV4-1, with 7 nucleotides matching TRBD2. The J segment lost 2 bases and the V segment lost 5 bases, leaving 6 bases of the junction unmatched. The CDR3 has 14 residues. The germline CDR1 and CDR2 sequences are MGHRA and YSYEKL. In DNA, the CDR3 is TGCGCCAGCAGCGCCACTAGCGCAGCCTACGAGCAGTACTTC. It encodes CASSATSAAYEQYF.

The chain joins TRBV4-1 to TRBJ1-3; a weak D match, TRBD1 (6 bases). Germline V gives CDR1 MGHRA, CDR2 YSYEKL. The ends were cut back, 2 bases at V and 1 base at J, with 9 bases in the middle. This CDR3 has 15 residues. CDR3 residues: CASSQTQGSGNTIYF. The CDR3 bases are TGCGCCAGCAGCCAAACCCAGGGGTCTGGAAACACCATATATTTT.

This clone was counted once. The chain carries TRBV5-1 and TRBJ1-6, with 8 bases lining up with TRBD1. Germline assignment: CDR1 SGHRS and CDR2 YFSETQ. The V gene end was trimmed by 4 bases and the J gene end by 7 bases; junction bases not matched to a gene: 7. The CDR3 is 15 amino acids. Here the CDR3 DNA reads TGCGCCAGCAGCGGTGAGGCAGGGGGCAATTCACCCCTCCACTTT. The encoded protein is CASSGEAGGNSPLHF.

The rearrangement links TRBV12-3 or TRBV12-4 to TRBJ1-1, with 7 bases lining up with TRBD1. CDR3 size: 13 residues. V trimming: 6 bases; J trimming: 8 bases; junction bases outside the gene matches: 9. The CDR3 region is CASSPDRDGEAFF. The DNA for the CDR3 is TGTGCCAGCAGCCCCGACAGGGACGGGGAAGCTTTCTTT.

The rearrangement links TRBV19 to TRBJ1-5, with D perhaps TRBD1 (6 bases). Trimming stripped 6 bases from V and 2 bases from J, with 11 bases between. Germline V gene data show CDR1 as LNHDA and CDR2 as SQIVND (reference sequence). This CDR3 has 14 residues. The CDR3 is CASSQGGGNQPQHF. As DNA, the CDR3 is TGTGCCAGTAGCCAAGGGGGGGGCAATCAGCCCCAGCATTTT.

The CDR3 region has the DNA TGTGCCAGCAGTTTTCGGGTGGAGCAGTACTTC. Protein sequence: CASSFRVEQYF. This chain uses TRBV6-2 or TRBV6-3 with TRBJ2-7; the D is unclear. Germline CDR1 is MNHEY and CDR2 is SVGEGT. V was clipped by 4 bases and J by 7 bases, with 8 bases between them. This CDR3 is 11 amino acids long.

The rearrangement joins TRBV7-9 to TRBJ2-7; the match to TRBD2 covers 7 bases. CDR1 is SEHNR and CDR2 is FQNEAQ in the germline V gene (reference sequence). The CDR3 covers 13 residues. J gave up 4 bases and V 10 bases, and 10 bases lay outside the gene matches. In nucleotides, the CDR3 is TGTGCCACCTTCGGCCAGGGAGGGTACGAGCAGTACTTC. Translating it yields CATFGQGGYEQYF.

The rearrangement links TRBV5-8 to TRBJ1-2; tentatively, D is TRBD1 (6 bases). This CDR3 is 13 amino acids long. Deletions cut 5 bases from V and 6 bases from J, with 14 bases between. Germline V gene data show CDR1 as SGHTS and CDR2 as YDEGEE. The CDR3 loop reads CASRKQGIDGYTF. The CDR3 DNA reads as TGTGCCAGCAGGAAACAGGGAATAGATGGCTACACCTTC. Based on the CDR3 plus reference TRBV5-8 and TRBJ1-2, the full variable domain is EAGVTQSPTHLIKTRGQQATLRCSPISGHTSVYWYQQALGLGLQFLLWYDEGEERNRGNFPPRFSGRQFPNYSSELNVNALELEDSALYLCASRKQGIDGYTFGSGTRLTVV.

This rearrangement joins TRBV3-1 (or the pseudogene TRBV3-2) to TRBJ1-4; TRBD1 aligns across 9 bases. The length of the CDR3 is 15 residues. Germline V CDR1 and CDR2: LGHDT, YNNKEL (reference sequence). Trimming removed 5 bases from V and 2 bases from J; junction bases left unmatched: 3. CDR3 protein: CASSSTGGTNEKLFF. CDR3 coding DNA: TGTGCCAGCAGCTCGACAGGGGGTACTAATGAAAAACTGTTTTTT.